The 26 T cell receptor beta chains listed next were all sequenced from one sample in a study of graft-versus-host responses after intestinal transplantation. This table comes from immunoSEQ multiplex PCR, and its TCRdb copy is limited to in-frame clones, with some not included. Among about 69,000 clones listed, roughly 92% were seen once. Sample: bone marrow, taken 734 days after intestinal transplantation. Source of these receptors: a human patient who received an intestinal transplant, so some T cells may come from the graft donor.

This clone is deemed medium-sized. The genes are TRBV11-2 and TRBJ2-3; 10 positions match TRBD2. This CDR3 spans 16 amino acids. Germline V gives CDR1 SGHAT, CDR2 FQNNGV. Trimming took 5 bases from V and 2 from J; bases not matched to a gene: 7. CDR3 residues: CASSLIAGGNTDTQYF. In DNA, the CDR3 is TGTGCCAGCAGCCTAATAGCGGGAGGTAACACAGATACGCAGTATTTT.

CDR3 loop: CASSYTPQFPKNTEAFF. DNA for the CDR3: TGTGCCAGCAGTTACACCCCTCAGTTCCCGAAGAACACTGAAGCTTTCTTT. This rearrangement joins TRBV5-5 to TRBJ1-1; no firm D call. The CDR3 extends over 17 amino acids. Trimming shortened V by 5 bases and J by 1 base, and 21 bases separated the two germline ends. Germline V gene data show CDR1 as SGHKS and CDR2 as YYEKEE (reference sequence).

The chain recombines TRBV27 with TRBJ1-3, with TRBD1 as a possible D gene (5 bases). The germline V gene has CDR1 MNHEY and CDR2 SMNVEV (reference sequence). This CDR3 region has 14 residues. The V gene lost 5 bases and the J gene lost 0 bases, with 8 bases spanning the gap. The DNA for the CDR3 is TGTGCCAGCAGTCGGGGGAGCTCTGGAAACACCATATATTTT. Its protein is CASSRGSSGNTIYF.

This chain uses TRBV6-5 with TRBJ2-7; 7 bases are a match to TRBD2. Germline V CDR1 and CDR2: MNHEY, SVGAGI. There are 14 residues in the CDR3. Germline trimming cut 4 bases from V and 9 bases from J; bases unmatched to any gene: 12. CDR3 sequence: CASSFRGEFAGQYF. The CDR3 DNA is TGTGCCAGCAGTTTTCGGGGGGAGTTCGCCGGGCAGTACTTC.

This sequence joins TRBV5-6 and TRBJ1-1; 8 positions agree with TRBD1. J was trimmed by 1 base and V by 4 bases; bases with no gene match: 3. The CDR3 is 14 amino acids. Germline-derived CDR1 and CDR2 are SGHDT and YYEEEE. For the CDR3, the DNA is TGTGCCAGCAGCGGACAGGGTGGGAACACTGAAGCTTTCTTT. It codes for CASSGQGGNTEAFF.

This rearrangement joins TRBV19 to TRBJ2-7, with TRBD2 identical over 9 bases. Trimming removed 6 bases from V and 0 bases from J; junction bases left unmatched: 3. The CDR3 loop spans 14 amino acids. Germline CDR1 LNHDA, CDR2 SQIVND (reference sequence). CDR3: CASSGSGSSYEQYF. The DNA for the CDR3 is TGTGCCAGTAGCGGTAGCGGGAGCTCCTACGAGCAGTACTTC.

This sequence joins TRBV30 and TRBJ1-5; no firm D call. V was trimmed by 0 bases and J by 2 bases, leaving 8 bases between them. CDR1 and CDR2 from the germline V gene are GTSNPN and SVGIG (reference sequence). The CDR3 is 14 amino acids. CDR3 nucleotide sequence: TGTGCCTGGAGTGTACTTGGGGGCAATCAGCCCCAGCATTTT. This encodes CAWSVLGGNQPQHF.

The rearrangement joins TRBV28 to TRBJ2-7; 10 positions match TRBD2. CDR1 and CDR2 from the germline V gene are MDHEN and SYDVKM. After removal of 8 bases from V and 3 bases from J, the junction contained 10 bases not matched to a gene. The CDR3 sequence is 15 residues long. The CDR3 is CASRTSSGRRYEQYF. CDR3 coding DNA: TGTGCCAGCCGAACCTCTAGCGGGAGACGCTACGAGCAGTACTTC.

J is TRBJ2-3 and V is TRBV6-5; D gene uncertain. Germline V CDR1 and CDR2: MNHEY, SVGAGI. The CDR3 loop spans 11 amino acids. V dropped 6 bases and J dropped 6 bases, with 7 bases sitting between them. DNA for the CDR3: TGTGCCAGCAGATGGAGCGATACGCAGTATTTT. Its translation is CASRWSDTQYF.

The CDR3 region is CAWSPGGGRGETQYF. DNA for the CDR3: TGTGCCTGGTCTCCTGGGGGAGGGAGGGGGGAGACCCAGTACTTC. This chain uses TRBV30 with TRBJ2-5, with D perhaps matching TRBD2 (7 bases). The germline CDR1 and CDR2 sequences are GTSNPN and SVGIG (reference sequence). The V gene lost 5 bases and the J gene lost 5 bases, with 21 bases spanning the gap. The CDR3 contains 15 residues. Based on the CDR3 plus reference TRBV30 and TRBJ2-5, the full variable domain is SQTIHQWPATLVQPVGSPLSLECTVEGTSNPNLYWYRQAAGRGLQLLFYSVGIGQISSEVPQNLSASRPQDRQFILSSKKLLLSDSGFYLCAWSPGGGRGETQYFGPGTRLLVL.

The chain combines TRBV28 with TRBJ2-7, with D perhaps matching TRBD1 (6 bases). Between the trimmed V and J ends, which lost 7 bases and 1 base, there was a span of 14 bases. The CDR3 is made up of 14 amino acids. The germline V gene has CDR1 MDHEN and CDR2 SYDVKM. CDR3 DNA sequence: TGTGCCAGCACCCTCAGACAGGCGTCCTACGAGCAGTACTTC. This translates into CASTLRQASYEQYF.

The chain links TRBV27 to TRBJ2-7; 10 bases align to TRBD2. Trimming removed 3 bases from V and 6 bases from J; junction bases left unmatched: 8. CDR1 is MNHEY and CDR2 is SMNVEV in the germline V gene (reference sequence). CDR3 size: 15 residues. The CDR3 loop is CASSFQLAGVSEQYF. In DNA form, the CDR3 reads TGTGCCAGCAGTTTCCAGCTAGCGGGAGTGTCCGAGCAGTACTTC.

This chain links TRBV10-2 with TRBJ2-7; D is tentatively TRBD1 or TRBD2 (5 bases each). The CDR3 contains 15 residues. V was shortened by 4 bases and J by 2 bases, with 15 bases between the two germline ends. Looked up from germline, CDR1 is WSHSY and CDR2 is SAAADI. The CDR3 sequence is CASSGGTLGAYEQYF. The CDR3 DNA reads TGCGCCAGCAGTGGGGGGACCCTAGGAGCCTACGAGCAGTACTTC.

With regard to this clone: A junction boundary mismatches the germline segment, possibly from a read error. This chain uses TRBV6-1 with TRBJ1-3; D is ambiguous. The CDR3 is 13 amino acids. Germline values: CDR1 MNHNS, CDR2 SASEGT. The CDR3 protein is CASSAQEGQTTRF. CDR3 in DNA: TGTGCCAGCAGTGCTCAGGAAGGTCAAACAACCCGCTTT.

The gene calls are TRBV7-3 and TRBJ2-1, with a weak D call TRBD2 (6 bases). This CDR3 comprises 13 residues. V shed 5 bases and J shed 5 bases, with 10 bases lying between them. From germline, CDR1 is SGHTA and CDR2 FQGTGA. The chain's CDR3 is CASSAGGNNEQFF. Here the CDR3 DNA reads TGTGCCAGCAGCGCCGGGGGAAACAATGAGCAGTTCTTC.

This sequence joins TRBV6-5 and TRBJ1-1; 7 bases map to TRBD1. Germline-derived CDR1 and CDR2 are MNHEY and SVGAGI. The CDR3 has 13 amino acids. Trimming took 7 bases from V and 5 from J; bases not matched to a gene: 7. The CDR3 DNA sequence: TGTGCCAGCAACCAGGGGGGGTGGACTGAAGCTTTCTTT. This encodes CASNQGGWTEAFF.

V is TRBV6-1 and J is TRBJ1-2; 7 nucleotides match TRBD1. CDR1 MNHNS and CDR2 SASEGT come from the germline V gene. CDR3 size: 14 residues. Trimming at V came to 4 bases and at J to 4 bases, leaving 6 bases not matched to a gene. The CDR3 loop reads CASSVTGVLYGYTF. The DNA for the CDR3 is TGTGCCAGCAGTGTCACAGGGGTTCTCTATGGCTACACCTTC.

This clone was observed a handful of times. The chain joins TRBV18 to TRBJ2-7; D might be TRBD1 (6 bases). This CDR3 comprises 14 residues. V was clipped by 3 bases and J by 1 base, with 10 bases between them. Germline-derived CDR1 and CDR2 are KGHSH and LQKENI. CDR3 sequence (DNA): TGTGCCAGCTCACCGCCACAGGGATCCTACGAGCAGTACTTC. It specifies CASSPPQGSYEQYF.

This clone was seen only once. Here the CDR3 DNA reads TGCGCCAGCAGCCAGCGGGACGCCAGCACCGGGGAGCTGTTTTTT. This sequence encodes CASSQRDASTGELFF. The chain combines TRBV4-1 with TRBJ2-2; possible D gene TRBD2, 6 bases. V was pared by 3 bases and J by 4 bases, with 12 bases between. CDR3 size: 15 residues. CDR1 is MGHRA, CDR2 YSYEKL, per germline.

This chain links TRBV30 with TRBJ1-4; TRBD1 might be the D (5 bases). V lost 0 bases to trimming and J lost 5 bases, with 7 bases between them. This CDR3 comprises 13 residues. CDR1 and CDR2 (germline): GTSNPN, SVGIG (reference sequence). Here the CDR3 DNA reads TGTGCCTGGAGTGTGGGGGGAAATGAAAAACTGTTTTTT. Its protein is CAWSVGGNEKLFF. Using reference TRBV30 and TRBJ1-4 for the parts outside the CDR3, the full variable domain is SQTIHQWPATLVQPVGSPLSLECTVEGTSNPNLYWYRQAAGRGLQLLFYSVGIGQISSEVPQNLSASRPQDRQFILSSKKLLLSDSGFYLCAWSVGGNEKLFFGSGTQLSVL.

On this clone itself: The sample carries other DNA sequences with the same CDR3. The rearrangement uses TRBV5-1 and TRBJ2-1, with 15 bases that match TRBD2. The V segment lost 4 bases and the J segment 0 bases; nucleotides outside the gene matches: 11. The CDR3 has 20 residues. CDR1 is SGHRS, CDR2 YFSETQ, per germline. The CDR3 sequence: CASSPQGLAGGLSSYNEQFF. CDR3 nucleotides: TGCGCCAGCAGCCCCCAGGGACTAGCGGGAGGACTGAGCTCCTACAATGAGCAGTTCTTC.

This chain uses TRBV7-2 with TRBJ1-1; possibly TRBD1 for D (6 bases). V was cut by 5 bases and J by 3 bases, with 19 bases left in between. CDR3 size: 16 residues. The germline V gene has CDR1 SGHTA and CDR2 FQGNSA. CDR3 sequence (DNA): TGTGCCAGCAGCCCATACGCCAGGGGAAAAGACACTGAAGCTTTCTTT. Protein: CASSPYARGKDTEAFF. The entire variable domain, with the rest obtained from reference TRBV7-2 and TRBJ1-1, is as follows: GAGVSQSPSNKVTEKGKDVELRCDPISGHTALYWYRQSLGQGLEFLIYFQGNSAPDKSGLPSDRFSAERTGGSVSTLTIQRTQQEDSAVYLCASSPYARGKDTEAFFGQGTRLTVV.

The J gene is TRBJ2-3, the V gene TRBV7-9, with D tentatively TRBD1 or TRBD2 (6 bases each). Looked up from germline, CDR1 is SEHNR and CDR2 is FQNEAQ (reference sequence). The germline V and J ends were trimmed by 7 bases and 0 bases, with 17 bases remaining between them. This CDR3 spans 16 amino acids. This CDR3 is CASNPPGASSTDTQYF. CDR3 nucleotides: TGTGCCAGCAACCCTCCGGGGGCCTCTAGCACAGATACGCAGTATTTT.

The chain uses TRBV6-4 and TRBJ2-5, with D uncertain. Per the germline V gene, CDR1 is MRHNA and CDR2 is SNTAGT. The length of the CDR3 is 15 residues. V lost 6 bases and J lost 1, with 15 bases in between. CDR3 in amino acids: CASRVKSIAQETQYF. In nucleotides, the CDR3 is TGTGCCAGCAGGGTAAAAAGTATAGCCCAAGAGACCCAGTACTTC.

The chain links TRBV5-1 to TRBJ1-1; possibly TRBD1 for D (5 bases). CDR1 is SGHRS and CDR2 is YFSETQ in the germline V gene. The CDR3 is 21 amino acids. V was trimmed by 3 bases and J by 1 base, leaving 31 bases between them. The CDR3 nucleotides are TGCGCCAGCAGCTCAGGCCCCATACGTAACAACAGGCTCTGGGCGAACACTGAAGCTTTCTTT. It specifies CASSSGPIRNNRLWANTEAFF.

The V and J genes are TRBV29-1 and TRBJ1-1, with D unclear. Trimming pared 3 bases from V and 0 bases from J, leaving 8 bases between. CDR3 size: 13 residues. CDR1 and CDR2 (germline): SQVTM, ANQGSEA. The chain's CDR3 is CSVERKLNTEAFF. The CDR3 coding sequence is TGCAGCGTTGAGAGGAAATTGAACACTGAAGCTTTCTTT. The full variable domain, in which reference TRBV29-1 and TRBJ1-1 provide the parts outside the CDR3, is SAVISQKPSRDICQRGTSLTIQCQVDSQVTMMFWYRQQPGQSLTLIATANQGSEATYESGFVIDKFPISRPNLTFSTLTVSNMSPEDSSIYLCSVERKLNTEAFFGQGTRLTVV.